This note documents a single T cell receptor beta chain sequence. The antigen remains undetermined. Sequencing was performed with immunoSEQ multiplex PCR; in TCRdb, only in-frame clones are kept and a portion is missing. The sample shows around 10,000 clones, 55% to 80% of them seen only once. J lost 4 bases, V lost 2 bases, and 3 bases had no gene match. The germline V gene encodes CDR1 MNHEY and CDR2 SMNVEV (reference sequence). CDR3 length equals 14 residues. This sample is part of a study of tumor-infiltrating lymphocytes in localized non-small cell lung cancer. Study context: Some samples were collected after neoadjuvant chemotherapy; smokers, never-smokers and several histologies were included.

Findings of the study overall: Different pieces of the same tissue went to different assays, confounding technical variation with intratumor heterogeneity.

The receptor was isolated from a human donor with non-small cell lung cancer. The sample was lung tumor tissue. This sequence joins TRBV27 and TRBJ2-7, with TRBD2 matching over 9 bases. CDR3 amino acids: CASSLSGGHYEQYF. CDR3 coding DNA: TGTGCCAGCAGTTTAAGCGGGGGGCATTACGAGCAGTACTTC.